The T cell receptor (beta chain) under discussion was sequenced for a study of beta chain features in type 1 diabetes. Study-wide findings and caveats: A greater similarity of naive, central memory and Treg TCRB repertoires was seen among patients than among healthy donors. The study left unresolved whether HLA type influences TCRB rearrangement.

Germline V gene sequence: CDR1 SQVTM, CDR2 ANQGSEA. This CDR3 spans 15 amino acids. J was trimmed by 0 bases and V by 1 base; bases with no gene match: 4. The investigators reverse transcribed all of the isolated RNA, so they sequenced expressed TCRB transcripts. Only in-frame clones appear in the TCRdb table, and some are missing; sequencing was by immunoSEQ multiplex PCR. This table has roughly 140,000 clones, roughly 8.1% appearing once. CD45RO/CCR7/CD25/CD127/CD95/CD27 separated CD4+ naive, central memory, regulatory and stem cell-like memory cells by sorting. At least ten counts were recorded for this clone. Antigen unknown.

Material: central memory CD4+ T cells from blood. This clonotype was sampled from a man aged 18 to 29 in good health. The V gene is TRBV29-1, the J gene TRBJ2-7, with 9 bases identical to TRBD2. The CDR3, as DNA: TGCAGCGTTGAAGGTGCTAGCGGGATCTCCTACGAGCAGTACTTC. It codes for CSVEGASGISYEQYF.